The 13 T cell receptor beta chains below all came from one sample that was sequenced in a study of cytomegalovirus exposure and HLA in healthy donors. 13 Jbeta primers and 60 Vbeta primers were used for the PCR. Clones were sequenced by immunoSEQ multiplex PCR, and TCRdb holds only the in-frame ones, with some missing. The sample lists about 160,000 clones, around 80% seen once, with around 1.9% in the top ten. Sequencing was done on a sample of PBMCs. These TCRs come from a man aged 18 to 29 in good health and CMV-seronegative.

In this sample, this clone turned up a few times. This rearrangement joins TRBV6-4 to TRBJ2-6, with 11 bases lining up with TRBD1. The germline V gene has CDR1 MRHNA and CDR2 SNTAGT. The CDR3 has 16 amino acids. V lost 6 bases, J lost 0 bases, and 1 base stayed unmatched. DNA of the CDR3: TGTGCCAGCAGCGGGACAGGGGGCTCTGGGGCCAACGTCCTGACTTTC. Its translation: CASSGTGGSGANVLTF.

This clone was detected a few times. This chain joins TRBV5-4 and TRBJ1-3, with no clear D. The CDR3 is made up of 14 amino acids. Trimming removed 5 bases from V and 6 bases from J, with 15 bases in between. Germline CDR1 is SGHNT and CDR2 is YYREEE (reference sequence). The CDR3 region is CASRPDGILNTIYF. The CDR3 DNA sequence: TGTGCCAGCAGACCGGACGGGATCCTAAACACCATATATTTT.

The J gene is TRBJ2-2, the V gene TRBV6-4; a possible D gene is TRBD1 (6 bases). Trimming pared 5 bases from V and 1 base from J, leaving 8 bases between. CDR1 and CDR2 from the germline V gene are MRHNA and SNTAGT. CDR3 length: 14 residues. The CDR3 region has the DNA TGTGCCAGCAGTACACAGGGGAACACCGGGGAGCTGTTTTTT. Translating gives CASSTQGNTGELFF.

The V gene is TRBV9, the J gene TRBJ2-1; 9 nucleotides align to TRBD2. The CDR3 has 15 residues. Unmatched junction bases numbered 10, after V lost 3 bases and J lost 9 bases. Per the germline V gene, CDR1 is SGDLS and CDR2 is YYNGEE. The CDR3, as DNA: TGTGCCAGCAGCGCAGGCGGGAGGGCCTGGGTTGAGCAGTTCTTC. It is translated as CASSAGGRAWVEQFF.

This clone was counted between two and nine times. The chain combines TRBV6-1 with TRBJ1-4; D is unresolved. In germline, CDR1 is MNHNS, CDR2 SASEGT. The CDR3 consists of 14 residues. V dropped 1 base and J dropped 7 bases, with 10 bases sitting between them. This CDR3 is CASSEGDKREKLFF. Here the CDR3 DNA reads TGTGCCAGCAGTGAAGGAGACAAACGTGAAAAACTGTTTTTT.

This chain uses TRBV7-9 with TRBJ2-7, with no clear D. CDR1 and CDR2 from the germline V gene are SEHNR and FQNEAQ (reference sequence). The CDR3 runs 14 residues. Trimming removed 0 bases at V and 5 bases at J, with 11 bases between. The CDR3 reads CASSLARFFDEQYF. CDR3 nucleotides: TGTGCCAGCAGCTTAGCGAGGTTTTTCGACGAGCAGTACTTC.

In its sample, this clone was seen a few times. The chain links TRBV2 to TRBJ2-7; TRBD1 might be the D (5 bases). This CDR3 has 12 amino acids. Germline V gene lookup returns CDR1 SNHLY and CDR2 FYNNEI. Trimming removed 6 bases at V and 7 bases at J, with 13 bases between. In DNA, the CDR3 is TGTGCCAGCAGGCAGGTGGGGCCAGAGCAGTACTTC. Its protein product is CASRQVGPEQYF.

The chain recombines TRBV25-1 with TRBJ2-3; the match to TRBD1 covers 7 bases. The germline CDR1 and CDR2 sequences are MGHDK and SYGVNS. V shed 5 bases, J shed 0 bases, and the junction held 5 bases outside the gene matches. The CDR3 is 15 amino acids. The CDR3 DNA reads TGTGCCAGCAGTTCCGGGACAGAGAGCACAGATACGCAGTATTTT. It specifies CASSSGTESTDTQYF.

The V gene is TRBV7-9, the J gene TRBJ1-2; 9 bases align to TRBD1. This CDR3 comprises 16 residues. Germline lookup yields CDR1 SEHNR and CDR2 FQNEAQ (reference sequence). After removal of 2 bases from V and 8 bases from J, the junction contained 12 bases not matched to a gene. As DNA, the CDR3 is TGTGCCAGCAGCTTATCGGGTCTCCACAGGGGGCGCGGCTACACCTTC. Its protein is CASSLSGLHRGRGYTF.

The CDR3 DNA reads TGTGCCAGTAGACCCCCCGTTCAGAGGGCTAGCGGGAGGGTTTACAATGAGCAGTTCTTC. This translates into CASRPPVQRASGRVYNEQFF. The chain recombines TRBV19 with TRBJ2-1; TRBD2 aligns across 12 bases. Trimming took 6 bases from V and 4 from J; bases not matched to a gene: 19. Germline CDR1 and CDR2: LNHDA and SQIVND (reference sequence). There are 20 residues in the CDR3.

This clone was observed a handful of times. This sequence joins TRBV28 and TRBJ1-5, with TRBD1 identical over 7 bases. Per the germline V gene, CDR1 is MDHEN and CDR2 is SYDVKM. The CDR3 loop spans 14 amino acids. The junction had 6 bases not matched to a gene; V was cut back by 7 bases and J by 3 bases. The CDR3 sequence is CASNPTGLNQPQHF. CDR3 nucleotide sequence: TGTGCCAGCAATCCGACAGGGCTCAATCAGCCCCAGCATTTT.

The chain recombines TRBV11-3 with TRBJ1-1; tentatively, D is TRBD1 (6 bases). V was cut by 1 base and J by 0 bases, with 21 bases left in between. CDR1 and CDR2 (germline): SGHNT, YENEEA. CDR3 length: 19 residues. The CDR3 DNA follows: TGTGCCAGCAGCTTAGCTGGGGCGAGGGGGTGCGGGCTGAACACTGAAGCTTTCTTT. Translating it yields CASSLAGARGCGLNTEAFF. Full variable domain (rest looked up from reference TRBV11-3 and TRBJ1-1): EAGVVQSPRYKIIEKKQPVAFWCNPISGHNTLYWYLQNLGQGPELLIRYENEEAVDDSQLPKDRFSAERLKGVDSTLKIQPAELGDSAVYLCASSLAGARGCGLNTEAFFGQGTRLTVV.

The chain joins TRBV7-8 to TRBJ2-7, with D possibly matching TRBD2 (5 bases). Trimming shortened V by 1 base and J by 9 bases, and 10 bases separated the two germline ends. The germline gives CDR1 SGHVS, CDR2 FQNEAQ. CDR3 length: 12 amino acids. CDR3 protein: CASSLVPEGQYF. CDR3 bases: TGTGCCAGCAGCTTAGTTCCCGAGGGGCAGTACTTC.